These 26 T cell receptor beta chains were all obtained from the same sample, sequenced in a study of CD8 T cells in ankylosing spondylitis. One entry per CDR3 protein results from TCRdb running MiXCR on the 5' RACE reads. The sample has 150,000 to 200,000 distinct CDR3 sequences; 15% to 20% are singletons. The material sequenced was blood, either unsorted or a sorted T cell fraction (not recorded which). Receptors originate from a male donor with ankylosing spondylitis or in good health (not recorded which).

On this clonotype itself: An end of the junction does not agree with germline; a read error may underlie this. This chain uses TRBV2 with TRBJ1-1, with TRBD1 as a possible D gene (6 bases). The CDR3 is 13 amino acids. CDR1 is SNHLY and CDR2 is FYNNEI in the germline V gene. Here the CDR3 reads CASSRDMNTAAFF. The CDR3 bases are TGTGCCAGCAGCCGGGACATGAACACTGCAGCTTTCTTT. Variable domain in full (rest from reference TRBV2 and TRBJ1-1): EPEVTQTPSHQVTQMGQEVILRCVPISNHLYFYWYRQILGQKVEFLVSFYNNEISEKSEIFDDQFSVERPDGSNFTLKIRSTKLEDSAMYFCASSRDMNTAAFFGQGTRLTVV.

The chain couples TRBV19 to TRBJ2-3; possible D gene TRBD2, 6 bases. The germline V gene encodes CDR1 LNHDA and CDR2 SQIVND (reference sequence). This CDR3 contains 14 residues. V shed 3 bases and J shed 1 base, with 8 bases lying between them. As DNA, the CDR3 is TGTGCCAGTAGTATGGGACTCCGCACAGATACGCAGTATTTT. Its translation is CASSMGLRTDTQYF.

In its sample, this clonotype was seen many times. This sequence joins TRBV9 and TRBJ2-1; no clear D. V was clipped by 6 bases and J by 0 bases, with 7 bases between them. This CDR3 is 13 amino acids long. CDR1 and CDR2 from the germline V gene are SGDLS and YYNGEE. DNA of the CDR3: TGTGCCAGCAAGAAAGACTCCTACAATGAGCAGTTCTTC. It yields the protein CASKKDSYNEQFF.

There are a few counts of this clonotype. The chain carries TRBV29-1 and TRBJ1-1; unclear D gene. The ends were cut back, 6 bases at V and 4 bases at J, with 12 bases in the middle. The germline CDR1 and CDR2 sequences are SQVTM and ANQGSEA. This CDR3 contains 12 residues. The CDR3 nucleotides read TGCAGCGTCGCCAACAGTGGCACTGAAGCTTTCTTT. This translates into CSVANSGTEAFF.

This clonotype was seen only a few times. The chain has TRBV24-1 and TRBJ2-1; no definite D call. The V gene's germline CDR1 is KGHDR and CDR2 SFDVKD. This CDR3 has 12 residues. Trimming left V 5 bases short and J 9 bases short, with 10 bases between. The CDR3 sequence: CATSVWGPEQFF. The CDR3 bases are TGTGCCACCAGTGTTTGGGGTCCTGAGCAGTTCTTC.

This clonotype was seen at least ten times. The chain uses TRBV20-1 and TRBJ2-1; TRBD2 matches at 7 bases. The V gene end was trimmed by 2 bases and the J gene end by 4 bases; junction bases not matched to a gene: 11. CDR1 is DFQATT and CDR2 is SNEGSKA in the germline V gene (reference sequence). This CDR3 spans 16 amino acids. The CDR3 region has the DNA TGCAGTGCTAGACTTCTGGCGGGAGTTCCTTACAATGAGCAGTTCTTC. As protein: CSARLLAGVPYNEQFF.

This clonotype was seen only a few times. The chain uses TRBV30 and TRBJ1-2; D is undetermined. The germline V and J ends were trimmed by 8 bases and 6 bases, with 16 bases remaining between them. Germline CDR1 GTSNPN, CDR2 SVGIG (reference sequence). The CDR3 spans 12 residues. The CDR3 coding sequence is TGTGCCCAGGAGTGGAGGGTGAATGGCTACACCTTC. It codes for CAQEWRVNGYTF.

This clonotype was found many times. The rearrangement links TRBV7-2 to TRBJ2-2; D unresolved. CDR1 and CDR2 (germline): SGHTA, FQGNSA. Trimming left V 4 bases short and J 8 bases short, with 17 bases between. The CDR3 runs 15 residues. Here the CDR3 reads CASSSPDGAWGELFF. In DNA, the CDR3 is TGTGCCAGCAGCTCCCCCGACGGTGCTTGGGGGGAGCTGTTTTTT. The full variable domain, with the rest looked up from reference TRBV7-2 and TRBJ2-2, is GAGVSQSPSNKVTEKGKDVELRCDPISGHTALYWYRQSLGQGLEFLIYFQGNSAPDKSGLPSDRFSAERTGGSVSTLTIQRTQQEDSAVYLCASSSPDGAWGELFFGEGSRLTVL.

A few counts support this clonotype. The rearrangement links TRBV28 to TRBJ1-1; D possibly corresponds to TRBD1 (6 bases). CDR3 length: 15 residues. V shed 5 bases and J shed 1 base, with 14 bases lying between them. Germline CDR1 MDHEN, CDR2 SYDVKM. CDR3 residues: CASSTTGIPNTEAFF. The CDR3, as DNA: TGTGCCAGCAGTACAACAGGGATCCCGAACACTGAAGCTTTCTTT.

This clonotype was seen a few times. The V and J genes are TRBV27 and TRBJ2-1; TRBD2 matches at 7 bases. The CDR3 contains 14 residues. Trimming at V came to 6 bases and at J to 0 bases, leaving 2 bases not matched to a gene. Germline V lookup: CDR1 MNHEY, CDR2 SMNVEV (reference sequence). The CDR3 is CASRGGSSYNEQFF. The CDR3 DNA sequence: TGTGCCAGCAGGGGCGGGAGCTCCTACAATGAGCAGTTCTTC.

This clonotype was detected a few times. V gene TRBV20-1 combines with J gene TRBJ2-3; 7 nucleotides agree with TRBD2. CDR3 length equals 14 residues. The ends lost 0 bases at V and 4 bases at J; junction bases unmatched: 4. CDR1 and CDR2 (germline): DFQATT, SNEGSKA (reference sequence). CDR3 sequence: CSARDQAGSDTQYF. The CDR3 DNA sequence: TGCAGTGCTAGAGATCAAGCGGGATCAGATACGCAGTATTTT.

This clonotype was observed at least ten times. The chain couples TRBV5-1 to TRBJ2-5, with a possible D match to TRBD1 (6 bases). Germline CDR1 and CDR2: SGHRS and YFSETQ. V shed 3 bases and J shed 1 base, with 13 bases lying between them. This CDR3 contains 15 residues. Here the CDR3 reads CASSSGQTLQETQYF. The DNA for the CDR3 is TGCGCCAGCAGCTCCGGACAGACGCTCCAAGAGACCCAGTACTTC.

Comments on this clonotype: A much larger clone differs from this one at a single base, so this may be a read error. The chain combines TRBV28 with TRBJ2-1; tentatively, D is TRBD1 (6 bases). Trimming took off 7 bases at V and 9 bases at J, with 19 bases between the two ends. CDR3 length equals 14 residues. Germline loops: CDR1 MDHEN, CDR2 SYDVKM. The CDR3 loop reads CASMVGDRNTEQFF. DNA for the CDR3: TGTGCCAGCATGGTAGGCGACAGGAACACTGAGCAGTTCTTC. The full variable domain, rest sourced from reference TRBV28 and TRBJ2-1, is DVKVTQSSRYLVKRTGEKVFLECVQDMDHENMFWYRQDPGLGLRLIYFSYDVKMKEKGDIPEGYSVSREKKERFSLILESASTNQTSMYLCASMVGDRNTEQFFGPGTRLTVL.

This clonotype has a count of ten or more. This chain uses TRBV29-1 with TRBJ2-7, with D hard to call. Trimming took off 8 bases at V and 2 bases at J, with 13 bases between the two ends. Germline V gene data show CDR1 as SQVTM and CDR2 as ANQGSEA. The CDR3 covers 12 residues. This CDR3 reads CSIRTGPYEQYF. CDR3 coding DNA: TGCAGCATACGGACGGGCCCCTACGAGCAGTACTTC.

The chain couples TRBV19 to TRBJ2-2, with a possible D match to TRBD1 (6 bases). The ends were cut back, 6 bases at V and 7 bases at J, with 18 bases in the middle. Per germline, CDR1 LNHDA and CDR2 SQIVND (reference sequence). The CDR3 runs to 15 residues. CDR3 nucleotides: TGTGCCAGTAGCCTGACTCGGGACATCTACGGGGAGCTGTTTTTT. Amino acid sequence: CASSLTRDIYGELFF.

A few counts support this clonotype. The rearrangement links TRBV7-6 to TRBJ2-2, with TRBD2 identical over 11 bases. Germline V gene data show CDR1 as SGHVS and CDR2 as FNYEAQ. V trimming: 4 bases; J trimming: 3 bases; junction bases outside the gene matches: 4. The CDR3 extends over 16 amino acids. The DNA of the CDR3 is TGTGCCAGCAGCTCGCGGACTAGCGGGTACACCGGGGAGCTGTTTTTT. It specifies CASSSRTSGYTGELFF. The full variable domain, in which reference TRBV7-6 and TRBJ2-2 provide the parts outside the CDR3, is GAGVSQSPRYKVTKRGQDVALRCDPISGHVSLYWYRQALGQGPEFLTYFNYEAQQDKSGLPNDRFSAERPEGSISTLTIQRTEQRDSAMYRCASSSRTSGYTGELFFGEGSRLTVL.

This clonotype was seen ten or more times. This chain links TRBV10-3 with TRBJ2-1; 14 bases map to TRBD2. With 2 bases clipped from V and 10 bases from J, the junction kept 10 bases outside the gene matches. Germline V gives CDR1 ENHRY, CDR2 SYGVKD. This CDR3 spans 17 amino acids. The CDR3 coding sequence is TGTGCCATCAGTGAGGGACTAGCGGGAGGCATCGCAGCCGAGCAGTTCTTC. Protein: CAISEGLAGGIAAEQFF.

This clonotype has at least ten counts. V and J are TRBV2 and TRBJ1-2, with a possible D match to TRBD1 (6 bases). Germline V gene lookup returns CDR1 SNHLY and CDR2 FYNNEI. The CDR3 consists of 12 residues. With 8 bases removed from V and 0 bases from J, the gap between germline ends came to 7 bases. The CDR3 coding sequence is TGTGCCAGCCGACAGGCTAACTATGGCTACACCTTC. Translating gives CASRQANYGYTF.

This clonotype was counted many times. The chain combines TRBV7-8 with TRBJ2-7, with no clear D. Germline CDR1 SGHVS, CDR2 FQNEAQ. The CDR3 is made up of 13 amino acids. V lost 1 base, J lost 2 bases, and 6 bases lay in between. The DNA of the CDR3 is TGTGCCAGCAGCTTAGGGTATGCCTACGAGCAGTACTTC. This translates into CASSLGYAYEQYF.

This clonotype was recorded a few times. V gene TRBV28 combines with J gene TRBJ2-7; no clear D. Germline V CDR1 and CDR2: MDHEN, SYDVKM. V lost 5 bases to trimming and J lost 4 bases, with 12 bases between them. The CDR3 runs 13 residues. CDR3 loop: CASSNSQLYEQYF. The DNA for the CDR3 is TGTGCCAGCAGTAACTCACAGCTGTACGAGCAGTACTTC.

The V and J genes are TRBV6-5 and TRBJ1-6; D gene ambiguous. CDR3 size: 15 residues. Trimming pared 4 bases from V and 5 bases from J, leaving 12 bases between. The germline V gene encodes CDR1 MNHEY and CDR2 SVGAGI. The CDR3 sequence is CASSLGSGNNSPLHF. CDR3 DNA sequence: TGTGCCAGCAGTTTAGGGTCCGGGAATAATTCACCCCTCCACTTT.

There are many counts of this clonotype. V and J are TRBV5-6 and TRBJ2-3; D is unresolved. CDR3 length equals 15 residues. Germline values: CDR1 SGHDT, CDR2 YYEEEE. The germline V and J ends were trimmed by 3 bases and 0 bases, with 11 bases remaining between them. This CDR3 reads CASSYGLGSTDTQYF. DNA of the CDR3: TGTGCCAGCAGCTACGGCTTAGGGAGCACAGATACGCAGTATTTT. Using reference TRBV5-6 and TRBJ2-3 for the parts outside the CDR3, the full variable domain is DAGVTQSPTHLIKTRGQQVTLRCSPKSGHDTVSWYQQALGQGPQFIFQYYEEEERQRGNFPDRFSGHQFPNYSSELNVNALLLGDSALYLCASSYGLGSTDTQYFGPGTRLTVL.

This clonotype occurred a few times. The chain has TRBV28 and TRBJ2-7; tentative D call: TRBD1 (5 bases). Germline V gene data show CDR1 as MDHEN and CDR2 as SYDVKM. The CDR3 consists of 13 residues. Trimming took 8 bases from V and 2 from J, leaving 13 bases between them. CDR3 loop: CASRTSGPYEQYF. CDR3 DNA sequence: TGTGCCAGCCGGACATCAGGTCCCTACGAGCAGTACTTC.

The chain combines TRBV20-1 with TRBJ1-1; D gene uncertain. CDR3 length equals 12 residues. The germline CDR1 and CDR2 sequences are DFQATT and SNEGSKA (reference sequence). V dropped 3 bases and J dropped 2 bases, with 7 bases sitting between them. This CDR3 reads CSASPVNTEAFF. CDR3 coding DNA: TGCAGTGCTAGTCCAGTTAACACTGAAGCTTTCTTT.

In its sample, this clonotype was seen a few times. The rearrangement joins TRBV7-9 to TRBJ1-2, with no clear D. This CDR3 has 15 amino acids. V was trimmed by 1 base and J by 0 bases, leaving 9 bases between them. Germline V gene data show CDR1 as SEHNR and CDR2 as FQNEAQ (reference sequence). CDR3 region: CASSLVEIANYGYTF. The CDR3 coding sequence is TGTGCCAGCAGCTTAGTGGAGATAGCTAACTATGGCTACACCTTC.

On this clonotype itself: One end of the junction varies from germline; a read error may be responsible. The rearrangement uses TRBV18 and TRBJ1-1; 8 bases are shared with TRBD1. This CDR3 contains 17 residues. The V gene's germline CDR1 is KGHSH and CDR2 LQKENI. The CDR3 reads CTSSLSGQGSMNTEAFF. In DNA, the CDR3 is TGTACCAGCTCACTATCCGGACAGGGATCCATGAACACTGAAGCTTTCTTT.